The 4 T cell receptor beta chains in this list originate from one sample, sequenced in a study of cytomegalovirus exposure and HLA in healthy donors. Using immunoSEQ multiplex PCR, the repertoire was profiled, and TCRdb retains in-frame clones only, with some absent. The sample records about 110,000 clones, roughly 90% being singletons. The sample consisted of PBMCs. Receptors originate from a woman younger than 45 in good health and CMV-seropositive.

The chain combines TRBV7-2 with TRBJ2-7, with 8 bases matching TRBD2. With V trimmed by 1 base and J by 5 bases, 10 bases remained unmatched. The CDR3 is 16 residues long. Germline V gives CDR1 SGHTA, CDR2 FQGNSA. The CDR3 sequence is CASSLVGTRTLHEQYF. In DNA, the CDR3 is TGTGCCAGCAGCTTAGTAGGGACTAGAACTCTCCACGAGCAGTACTTC.

The chain joins TRBV19 to TRBJ2-3; weak D call: TRBD2 (6 bases). The V and J ends lost 4 bases and 3 bases respectively, with 11 bases between them. This CDR3 is built from 14 residues. Germline V lookup: CDR1 LNHDA, CDR2 SQIVND (reference sequence). Here the CDR3 reads CASSKGRGTDTQYF. CDR3 sequence (DNA): TGTGCCAGTAGTAAGGGGCGGGGAACAGATACGCAGTATTTT.

The chain recombines TRBV2 with TRBJ2-3; 11 bases match TRBD2. The CDR3 loop spans 16 amino acids. V lost 5 bases and J lost 4; bases outside the gene matches: 8. Germline V gives CDR1 SNHLY, CDR2 FYNNEI. As DNA, the CDR3 is TGTGCCAGCAGTAGCCTAGCGGGGGGCCAGGCAGATACGCAGTATTTT. As protein: CASSSLAGGQADTQYF.

The rearrangement links TRBV29-1 to TRBJ2-7; 7 bases are a match to TRBD1. This CDR3 is built from 13 residues. Trimming at V came to 7 bases and at J to 2 bases, leaving 8 bases not matched to a gene. Germline-derived CDR1 and CDR2 are SQVTM and ANQGSEA. This CDR3 reads CSANDRATYEQYF. Written as DNA, the CDR3 is TGCAGCGCTAATGACAGGGCGACCTACGAGCAGTACTTC.